Below are 3 T cell receptor beta chains sequenced from a single sample in a study of Graves' ophthalmopathy and Graves' hyperthyroidism listed by TCRdb under 2018. Sequenced on an Illumina HiSeq 2000. For repertoire sequencing, the TCR beta CDR3 regions were amplified from RNA transcripts. The first round of RT-PCR was done with HTBI primers and the Qiagen OneStep RT-PCR kit, and was followed by a second round of multiplex PCR, then size selection and purification. TCRdb trimmed the raw reads at Q25, called clones with MiXCR and kept productive beta chains. Each record represents a unique CDR3 protein, reported with the most common genes and DNA among its rows. For this sample the table gives roughly 1.1 million distinct CDR3 sequences, of which roughly 35% were detected only once. The top ten hold roughly 10% of the sample. Source material: peripheral blood or thyroid tissue (not recorded which). All receptors derive from an adult man with Graves' hyperthyroidism.

This clonotype was seen repeatedly, ten times or more. The CDR3 sequence is CASSFQVAYEQYF. DNA for the CDR3: TGTGCCAGCAGCTTTCAGGTGGCCTACGAGCAGTACTTC. The rearrangement joins TRBV7-9 to TRBJ2-7; D gene uncertain. The germline gives CDR1 SEHNR, CDR2 FQNEAQ (reference sequence). Trimming shortened V by 3 bases and J by 2 bases, and 8 bases separated the two germline ends. This CDR3 is built from 13 residues.

The V call is TRBV27, the J call TRBJ1-1; no definite D call. The ends were cut back, 10 bases at V and 8 bases at J, with 8 bases in the middle. Germline CDR1 is MNHEY and CDR2 is SMNVEV (reference sequence). The CDR3 is 9 amino acids. In DNA, the CDR3 is TGTGCCACTCCTGGCGAAGCTTTCTTT. Translated, it gives CATPGEAFF.

The sample holds many counts of this clonotype. Here the CDR3 DNA reads TGTGCCAGCAGCCGACAGGTTAGGCAGCCCCAGCATTTT. Residues: CASSRQVRQPQHF. The chain carries TRBV12-3 or TRBV12-4 and TRBJ1-5; perhaps TRBD1 as D (6 bases). V was pared by 6 bases and J by 7 bases, with 13 bases between. There are 13 residues in the CDR3.